This T cell receptor (beta chain) was sequenced in a study of blood T cell repertoires in COVID-19. Study-level information: The origin of the acute and convalescent COVID-19 samples was the United States, Italy and Spain.

V shed 0 bases, J shed 4 bases, and the junction held 9 bases outside the gene matches. The CDR3 length is 17 residues. Sequencing used immunoSEQ multiplex PCR; TCRdb keeps in-frame clones, though not all of them. The sample lists some 180,000 clones; 88% were seen once. Sequences were obtained from peripheral blood. The source is a man aged 50 or older who had recovered from COVID-19. The chain recombines TRBV23-1 with TRBJ1-1; 9 bases are a match to TRBD1. TRBV23-1 is assigned to the ORF class and has an uncertain function. The CDR3 DNA reads as TGCGCCAGCAGTCAATCTCTTCCGGGACAGGGTGGCACTGAAGCTTTCTTT. Translated, it gives CASSQSLPGQGGTEAFF.